Listed here are 26 T cell receptor beta chains from one sample, sequenced in a study of T cell repertoires in cytomegalovirus infection. TCRdb fed the reads into MiXCR, producing one record per CDR3 protein. This sample yields roughly 500,000 distinct CDR3 sequences, of which 10% to 12% are seen a single time; 10% to 13% belongs to the top ten. Sequenced input: PBMCs. These receptors were obtained from a human donor in good health (CMV status not recorded). Some clones in this sample may be carry-over from other donors' samples.

In its sample, this clonotype was seen many times. This chain joins TRBV7-6 and TRBJ1-1; possibly TRBD1 for D (5 bases). The ends were cut back, 2 bases at V and 5 bases at J, with 12 bases in the middle. The germline gives CDR1 SGHVS, CDR2 FNYEAQ. The CDR3 runs to 14 residues. DNA of the CDR3: TGTGCCAGCAGCTTAATCGGGGGATCGACTGAAGCTTTCTTT. It is translated as CASSLIGGSTEAFF.

This clonotype was recorded once. One end of the junction is discordant with germline, which a read error may explain. The chain has TRBV13 and TRBJ1-2, with 7 nucleotides matching TRBD1. The CDR3 has 15 amino acids. Germline CDR1 PRHDT, CDR2 FYEKMQ (reference sequence). The CDR3, as DNA: TGTGCCAGCAGCTTAGGCCAGACAGGGAACTATGGCCACACCTTC. Amino acids: CASSLGQTGNYGHTF.

There are many counts of this clonotype. J is TRBJ1-3 and V is TRBV6-6; TRBD1 is a possible D gene (6 bases). V lost 5 bases to trimming and J lost 0 bases, with 14 bases between them. The CDR3 runs 16 residues. Germline V gene data show CDR1 as MNHNY and CDR2 as SVGAGI (reference sequence). Written as DNA, the CDR3 is TGTGCCAGCAGTCGGGGGGACACTTACTCTGGAAACACCATATATTTT. Its translation: CASSRGDTYSGNTIYF.

This clonotype was found many times. The genes are TRBV28 and TRBJ2-3; the match to TRBD2 covers 12 bases. The ends lost 5 bases at V and 0 bases at J; junction bases unmatched: 9. The length of the CDR3 is 18 residues. Germline assignment: CDR1 MDHEN and CDR2 SYDVKM. The CDR3 here is CASSTYWTSGNSTDTQYF. The CDR3 DNA follows: TGTGCCAGCAGTACATACTGGACTAGCGGGAACAGCACAGATACGCAGTATTTT.

The chain combines TRBV6-5 with TRBJ1-1; D might be TRBD1 (6 bases). V dropped 4 bases and J dropped 3 bases, with 12 bases sitting between them. Germline V gene lookup returns CDR1 MNHEY and CDR2 SVGAGI. The CDR3 extends over 14 amino acids. The DNA of the CDR3 is TGTGCCAGCAGTTCTACAGGGATGTACACTGAAGCTTTCTTT. Its protein product is CASSSTGMYTEAFF.

The chain links TRBV29-1 to TRBJ1-1; D is uncertain. V lost 1 base to trimming and J lost 2 bases, with 5 bases between them. Germline-derived CDR1 and CDR2 are SQVTM and ANQGSEA. The CDR3 is 12 residues long. The CDR3 region has the DNA TGCAGCGTTGAAGGTACAAACACTGAAGCTTTCTTT. This sequence encodes CSVEGTNTEAFF.

This clonotype was counted many times. The rearrangement links TRBV10-3 to TRBJ2-5; TRBD2 matches 8 bases. V shed 2 bases and J 3 bases; nucleotides not matched to a gene: 2. The CDR3 length is 14 residues. Germline V gene lookup returns CDR1 ENHRY and CDR2 SYGVKD. CDR3 nucleotides: TGTGCCATCAGTGAGGAGGGACTAGAAGAGACCCAGTACTTC. It yields the protein CAISEEGLEETQYF.

Many counts were recorded for this clonotype. V and J are TRBV28 and TRBJ1-4, with TRBD1 matching over 7 bases. The length of the CDR3 is 16 residues. In germline, CDR1 is MDHEN, CDR2 SYDVKM. V lost 6 bases to trimming and J lost 6 bases; unmatched junction nucleotides: 13. DNA for the CDR3: TGTGCCAGCAGCCGGGGCCTTTTTGACAGGGATGAAAAACTGTTTTTT. This translates into CASSRGLFDRDEKLFF.

This clonotype was seen ten or more times. This chain uses TRBV7-9 with TRBJ1-6; weak D call: TRBD1 (5 bases). V lost 1 base to trimming and J lost 10 bases, with 8 bases between them. The length of the CDR3 is 13 residues. Germline V gives CDR1 SEHNR, CDR2 FQNEAQ (reference sequence). The CDR3 region has the DNA TGTGCCAGCAGCTTAGACCAGGGCTCACCCCTCCACTTT. Amino acid sequence: CASSLDQGSPLHF. The full variable domain, rest sourced from reference TRBV7-9 and TRBJ1-6, is DTGVSQNPRHKITKRGQNVTFRCDPISEHNRLYWYRQTLGQGPEFLTYFQNEAQLEKSRLLSDRFSAERPKGSFSTLEIQRTEQGDSAMYLCASSLDQGSPLHFGNGTRLTVT.

This clonotype was picked up a small number of times. A much larger clone sits a single nucleotide away, making a read error possible. This rearrangement joins TRBV6-5 to TRBJ1-3; TRBD1 might be the D (5 bases). V was trimmed by 4 bases and J by 2 bases, leaving 9 bases between them. This CDR3 comprises 14 residues. Per germline, CDR1 MNHEY and CDR2 SVGAGI. The CDR3: CASSLRGPGNTIYF. CDR3 sequence (DNA): TGTGCCAGCAGTTTAAGGGGACCTGGAAACACCATATATTTT.

Ten or more counts support this clonotype. In DNA, the CDR3 is TGTGCCAGTAAGAGGGGGAGTGAAAAACTGTTTTTT. Its translation: CASKRGSEKLFF. The genes are TRBV19 and TRBJ1-4; D may be TRBD1 (6 bases). CDR1 is LNHDA, CDR2 SQIVND, per germline (reference sequence). The CDR3 extends over 12 amino acids. V was shortened by 7 bases and J by 7 bases, with 10 bases between the two germline ends.

There are many counts of this clonotype. The V and J genes are TRBV7-9 and TRBJ2-5; D is ambiguous. The CDR3 covers 16 residues. Germline V CDR1 and CDR2: SEHNR, FQNEAQ (reference sequence). V lost 2 bases and J 2 bases, leaving 15 bases between the germline ends. This CDR3 is CASSLLPKGSQETQYF. The CDR3 DNA is TGTGCCAGCAGCTTATTGCCGAAGGGCAGTCAAGAGACCCAGTACTTC.

This clonotype has ten or more counts. The chain links TRBV2 to TRBJ2-1; a weak D match, TRBD2 (7 bases). Germline V gene data show CDR1 as SNHLY and CDR2 as FYNNEI. V lost 10 bases and J 1 base, leaving 14 bases between the germline ends. This CDR3 contains 14 residues. CDR3 nucleotide sequence: TGTGCCACCAGGGGCGGGAGTTCCTACAATGAGCAGTTCTTC. This codes for CATRGGSSYNEQFF.

Ten or more counts support this clonotype. The V and J genes are TRBV7-8 and TRBJ2-2; no clear D. V lost 4 bases and J lost 0, with 6 bases in between. The CDR3 loop spans 14 amino acids. In germline, CDR1 is SGHVS, CDR2 FQNEAQ. Here the CDR3 reads CASSSYTNTGELFF. In nucleotides, the CDR3 is TGTGCCAGCAGCTCTTATACGAACACCGGGGAGCTGTTTTTT.

This clonotype appeared a few times. V and J are TRBV5-1 and TRBJ2-1; possible D gene TRBD1, 5 bases. The CDR3 runs 15 residues. V dropped 3 bases and J dropped 10 bases, with 20 bases sitting between them. From germline, CDR1 is SGHRS and CDR2 YFSETQ. CDR3 nucleotides: TGCGCCAGCAGCTCGGCGACAAGGGGCATCGGGGAGCAGTTCTTC. It specifies CASSSATRGIGEQFF. Full variable domain (outside the CDR3, taken from reference TRBV5-1 and TRBJ2-1): KAGVTQTPRYLIKTRGQQVTLSCSPISGHRSVSWYQQTPGQGLQFLFEYFSETQRNKGNFPGRFSGRQFSNSRSEMNVSTLELGDSALYLCASSSATRGIGEQFFGPGTRLTVL.

This clonotype was counted only a few times. The rearrangement joins TRBV10-3 to TRBJ1-2, with a possible D match to TRBD1 (5 bases). Germline CDR1 is ENHRY and CDR2 is SYGVKD. This CDR3 contains 14 residues. V gave up 0 bases and J gave up 5 bases, with 10 bases separating them. The CDR3 spells CAISESGTQYGYTF. CDR3 bases: TGTGCCATCAGTGAGTCTGGGACCCAATATGGCTACACCTTC.

This clonotype was seen many times. CDR3 region: CASSLQRQQNTEAFF. The DNA of the CDR3 is TGTGCCAGCAGCTTGCAGCGGCAACAGAACACTGAAGCTTTCTTT. V usage is TRBV5-5 and J usage is TRBJ1-1; D gene ambiguous. The CDR3 extends over 15 amino acids. Trimming left V 1 base short and J 1 base short, with 11 bases between. Germline V gene data show CDR1 as SGHKS and CDR2 as YYEKEE (reference sequence).

This clonotype was recorded many times. V is TRBV7-6 and J is TRBJ1-4; D not certain. Deletions cut 5 bases from V and 0 bases from J, with 22 bases between. Per the germline V gene, CDR1 is SGHVS and CDR2 is FNYEAQ. There are 19 residues in the CDR3. In nucleotides, the CDR3 is TGTGCCAGCAGCCCCCCGGGCGGATTTTTTTCGTCAACTAATGAAAAACTGTTTTTT. This encodes CASSPPGGFFSSTNEKLFF.

At least ten counts were recorded for this clonotype. This rearrangement joins TRBV20-1 to TRBJ2-1, with D tentatively TRBD1 (6 bases). CDR3 length equals 16 residues. Trimming cost V 0 bases and J 8 bases, with 20 bases left between them. Per the germline V gene, CDR1 is DFQATT and CDR2 is SNEGSKA (reference sequence). The CDR3 nucleotides are TGCAGTGCTAGAGATCTCTCAGGGGCTATCAGCGATGAGCAGTTCTTC. Translating it yields CSARDLSGAISDEQFF.

This clonotype was found a few times. The chain uses TRBV12-3 or TRBV12-4 and TRBJ1-4; D perhaps matches TRBD1 (6 bases). This CDR3 spans 12 amino acids. The V gene lost 6 bases and the J gene lost 10 bases, with 12 bases spanning the gap. In nucleotides, the CDR3 is TGTGCCAGCAGACTGACAGGCGGAAAACTGTTTTTT. The encoded protein is CASRLTGGKLFF.

In its sample, this clonotype was seen many times. The chain carries TRBV7-6 and TRBJ2-7; D unclear. Germline values: CDR1 SGHVS, CDR2 FNYEAQ. Trimming removed 4 bases from V and 3 bases from J, with 13 bases in between. The CDR3 is made up of 14 amino acids. The CDR3 bases are TGTGCCAGCAGCTCGACGGGTTACTTCTACGAGCAGTACTTC. Translation: CASSSTGYFYEQYF.

This clonotype has a count of ten or more. The chain carries TRBV5-1 and TRBJ2-3; possibly TRBD1 for D (5 bases). CDR3 length: 14 amino acids. Germline CDR1 and CDR2: SGHRS and YFSETQ. V was clipped by 4 bases and J by 0 bases, with 9 bases between them. The CDR3 region has the DNA TGCGCCAGCAGCGACAGCCTTAGCACAGATACGCAGTATTTT. Amino acids: CASSDSLSTDTQYF.

Many counts were recorded for this clonotype. The V and J genes are TRBV2 and TRBJ1-5, with D possibly matching TRBD1 (6 bases). Germline CDR1 SNHLY, CDR2 FYNNEI. Between the trimmed V and J ends, which lost 2 bases and 7 bases, there was a span of 18 bases. The CDR3 is made up of 16 amino acids. The CDR3 DNA reads as TGTGCCAGCAGTGAAAGGGGGGCGAGTTTCTACCAGCCCCAGCATTTT. This encodes CASSERGASFYQPQHF.

In this sample, this clonotype turned up a few times. CDR3 in DNA: TGCAGTGCTCCCAAGCAGAGGGGCACAGATACGCAGTATTTT. Residues: CSAPKQRGTDTQYF. The chain combines TRBV20-1 with TRBJ2-3, with D perhaps matching TRBD2 (5 bases). Germline-derived CDR1 and CDR2 are DFQATT and SNEGSKA (reference sequence). Trimming took off 5 bases at V and 1 base at J, with 13 bases between the two ends. The CDR3 is made up of 14 amino acids.

This clonotype was counted many times. This sequence joins TRBV10-3 and TRBJ1-1; no definite D call. CDR1 is ENHRY, CDR2 SYGVKD, per germline. The CDR3 runs 14 residues. V dropped 0 bases and J dropped 1 base, with 6 bases sitting between them. CDR3: CAISESETNTEAFF. CDR3 sequence (DNA): TGTGCCATCAGTGAGTCTGAAACGAACACTGAAGCTTTCTTT.

Many counts were recorded for this clonotype. The V and J genes are TRBV12-5 and TRBJ1-2, with 10 nucleotides matching TRBD1. CDR1 and CDR2 from the germline V gene are LGHNT and FRNRAP. The CDR3 consists of 16 residues. V lost 4 bases, J lost 3 bases, and 8 bases stayed unmatched. The chain's CDR3 is CASGSTPTGGYYGYTF. The CDR3 DNA reads TGTGCTAGTGGTTCGACTCCGACAGGGGGCTACTATGGCTACACCTTC.